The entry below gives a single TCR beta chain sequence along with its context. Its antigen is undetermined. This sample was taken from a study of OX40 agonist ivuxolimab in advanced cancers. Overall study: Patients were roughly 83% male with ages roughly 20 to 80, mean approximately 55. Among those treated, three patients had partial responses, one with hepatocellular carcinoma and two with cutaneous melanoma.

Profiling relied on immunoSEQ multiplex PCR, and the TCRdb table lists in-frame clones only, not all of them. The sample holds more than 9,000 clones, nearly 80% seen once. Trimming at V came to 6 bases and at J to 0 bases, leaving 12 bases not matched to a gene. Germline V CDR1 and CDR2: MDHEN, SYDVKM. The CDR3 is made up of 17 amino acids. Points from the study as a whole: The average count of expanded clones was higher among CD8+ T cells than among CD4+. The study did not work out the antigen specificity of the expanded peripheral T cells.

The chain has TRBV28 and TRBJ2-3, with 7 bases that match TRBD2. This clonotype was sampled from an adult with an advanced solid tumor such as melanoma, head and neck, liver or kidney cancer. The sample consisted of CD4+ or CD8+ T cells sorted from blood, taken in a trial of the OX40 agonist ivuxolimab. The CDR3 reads CASSHGGISTSTDTQYF. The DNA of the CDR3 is TGTGCCAGCAGCCACGGGGGGATCTCTACTAGCACAGATACGCAGTATTTT.